Shown below are 10 T cell receptor beta chains from a single sample sequenced in a study of T-cell memory formation after mild COVID-19. TCRdb processed the 5' RACE reads anew with MiXCR; each CDR3 protein has one entry. This table has around 440,000 distinct CDR3 sequences, 15% to 20% appearing once. The sample comprised PBMCs or a T cell subset sorted from them (not recorded which). The receptors come from an adult woman who had mild COVID-19 (a few samples of this study predate the infection). Cell type and time point are not known.

This sequence joins TRBV7-2 and TRBJ2-3; D not resolved. This CDR3 region has 13 residues. V gave up 1 base and J gave up 6 bases, with 8 bases separating them. Germline V gene sequence: CDR1 SGHTA, CDR2 FQGNSA. DNA of the CDR3: TGTGCCAGCAGCTTAGGATCGGTGGATACGCAGTATTTT. It translates to CASSLGSVDTQYF.

The rearrangement uses TRBV14 and TRBJ1-1, with 7 bases aligning to TRBD1. The CDR3 loop spans 13 amino acids. Germline CDR1 is SGHDN and CDR2 is FVKESK. Trimming removed 8 bases from V and 0 bases from J; junction bases left unmatched: 3. CDR3 sequence reads: CASGQALNTEAFF. The CDR3 region has the DNA TGTGCCAGCGGACAGGCCCTGAACACTGAAGCTTTCTTT.

A few counts support this clonotype. The CDR3 DNA reads TGTGCCAGCAGCTTAGGTGGGACTAGCGGGAGCAACACAGATACGCAGTATTTT. The encoded protein is CASSLGGTSGSNTDTQYF. The V gene is TRBV11-3, the J gene TRBJ2-3; TRBD2 matches 14 bases. CDR1 is SGHNT, CDR2 YENEEA, per germline. The CDR3 extends over 18 amino acids. Trimming at V came to 1 base and at J to 2 bases, leaving 5 bases not matched to a gene.

V gene TRBV5-1 combines with J gene TRBJ2-7; either TRBD1 or TRBD2 may supply D (6 bases each). CDR3 size: 14 residues. V lost 7 bases and J lost 6, with 20 bases in between. The germline gives CDR1 SGHRS, CDR2 YFSETQ. The CDR3 region is CASRGQPGVREQYF. For the CDR3, the DNA is TGCGCCAGCCGTGGACAGCCGGGGGTGCGCGAGCAGTACTTC. Full variable domain (remainder filled in from reference TRBV5-1 and TRBJ2-7): KAGVTQTPRYLIKTRGQQVTLSCSPISGHRSVSWYQQTPGQGLQFLFEYFSETQRNKGNFPGRFSGRQFSNSRSEMNVSTLELGDSALYLCASRGQPGVREQYFGPGTRLTVT.

This clonotype was detected ten times or more. The chain is built from TRBV10-3 and TRBJ2-7; 8 bases map to TRBD2. V was pared by 5 bases and J by 7 bases, with 7 bases of the junction left unmatched. Germline V CDR1 and CDR2: ENHRY, SYGVKD. This CDR3 contains 13 residues. The CDR3 loop is CAISPGTRGEQYF. The CDR3 coding sequence is TGTGCCATCAGTCCCGGGACTAGGGGGGAGCAGTACTTC.

This clonotype appeared a few times. The CDR3 sequence is CASRQSGRETQYF. CDR3 sequence (DNA): TGTGCCAGCAGGCAGTCGGGACGGGAGACCCAGTACTTC. V usage is TRBV12-3 or TRBV12-4 and J usage is TRBJ2-5; TRBD1 or TRBD2 may be the D gene (5 bases each). The germline V and J ends were trimmed by 6 bases and 5 bases, with 13 bases remaining between them. CDR3 length: 13 amino acids.

This clonotype was observed a few times. The V call is TRBV4-1, the J call TRBJ2-1; D not certain. Trimming shortened V by 3 bases and J by 8 bases, and 11 bases separated the two germline ends. This CDR3 spans 13 amino acids. Germline lookup yields CDR1 MGHRA and CDR2 YSYEKL. The CDR3 protein is CASSHPNGDEQFF. In DNA, the CDR3 is TGCGCCAGCAGCCACCCTAATGGCGATGAGCAGTTCTTC.

Many counts were recorded for this clonotype. CDR3 DNA sequence: TGTGCCAGCAGCTTGCTATACAATGAGCAGTTCTTC. Translating gives CASSLLYNEQFF. V gene TRBV5-6 combines with J gene TRBJ2-1; D call uncertain. V was pared by 1 base and J by 4 bases, with 3 bases between. The CDR3 covers 12 residues. CDR1 and CDR2 from the germline V gene are SGHDT and YYEEEE.

This clonotype was detected only a few times. The chain is built from TRBV5-1 and TRBJ1-1; TRBD1 aligns across 8 bases. The trim removed 0 bases at V and 4 bases at J, leaving 8 bases unmatched. Germline CDR1 is SGHRS and CDR2 is YFSETQ. This CDR3 contains 16 residues. CDR3 in DNA: TGCGCCAGCAGCTTGGGGGGGACAGGCGGGCTCACTGAAGCTTTCTTT. Its protein product is CASSLGGTGGLTEAFF. The whole variable domain, remainder taken from reference TRBV5-1 and TRBJ1-1, is KAGVTQTPRYLIKTRGQQVTLSCSPISGHRSVSWYQQTPGQGLQFLFEYFSETQRNKGNFPGRFSGRQFSNSRSEMNVSTLELGDSALYLCASSLGGTGGLTEAFFGQGTRLTVV.

This chain joins TRBV5-5 and TRBJ2-2, with no clear D. Germline CDR1 reads SGHKS; CDR2 reads YYEKEE (reference sequence). This CDR3 is 14 amino acids long. V lost 5 bases and J 7 bases, leaving 15 bases between the germline ends. CDR3 nucleotide sequence: TGTGCCAGCAGGAGGCAGAACGGAGACGGGGAGCTGTTTTTT. Residues: CASRRQNGDGELFF.